This is a list of T cell receptor beta chains from one sample in a study of blood T cell repertoires in COVID-19. Only in-frame clones appear in the TCRdb table, and some are missing; sequencing was by immunoSEQ multiplex PCR. Here the sample spans about 71,000 clones, 82% being singletons. The sequencing input was peripheral blood. Receptor source: a woman of 80 years or more with acute or convalescent COVID-19. Each CDR3 is given with its conserved first and last residue. A D gene is named only where the DNA matches it firmly. A clone size is listed for some rows: how often the clone was seen (once, few, many), or a class if it is expanded.

18 | TRBJ2-7 | TRBV13 | TRBD1 | - | CASSVKQGQGAEKYEQYF | TGTGCCAGCAGCGTCAAGCAGGGACAGGGGGCTGAAAAGTACGAGCAGTACTTC
15 | TRBJ2-7 | TRBV5-5 | - | once | CASSFGRGGTYEQYF | TGTGCCAGCAGCTTTGGGAGAGGCGGCACCTACGAGCAGTACTTC
18 | TRBJ2-5 | TRBV7-7 | TRBD2 | many | CASSPRRGLAGGVETQYF | TGTGCCAGCAGCCCCCGGAGAGGGCTAGCGGGAGGGGTGGAGACCCAGTACTTC
13 | TRBJ2-7 | TRBV5-1 | TRBD1 | - | CASSSGQGYEQYF | TGCGCCAGCAGTTCGGGACAGGGCTACGAGCAGTACTTC
15 | TRBJ2-1 | TRBV7-9 | TRBD2 | - | CASSPLAGSYNEQFF | TGTGCCAGCAGCCCTCTAGCGGGATCTTACAATGAGCAGTTCTTC
15 | TRBJ2-5 | TRBV15 | TRBD1 | once | CATSREGTGGETQYF | TGTGCCACCAGCAGAGAGGGCACAGGGGGAGAGACCCAGTACTTC
14 | TRBJ2-7 | TRBV4-3 | TRBD1 | - | CASSPWTGGYEQYF | TGCGCCAGCAGCCCTTGGACAGGGGGCTACGAGCAGTACTTC
14 | TRBJ1-3 | TRBV18 | - | - | CASSPAVKGNTIYF | TGTGCCAGCTCACCGGCGGTGAAGGGAAACACCATATATTTT
12 | TRBJ1-2 | TRBV30 | - | few | CAWSNKNYGYTF | TGTGCCTGGAGTAACAAGAACTATGGCTACACCTTC
14 | TRBJ1-2 | TRBV28 | - | once | CASSLGGSARGYTF | TGTGCCAGCAGTTTAGGAGGGAGCGCACGGGGCTACACCTTC
14 | TRBJ1-1 | TRBV19 | - | - | CASSMGGLSTEAFF | TGTGCCAGTAGTATGGGGGGTCTTAGCACTGAAGCTTTCTTT
15 | TRBJ1-5 | TRBV27 | - | - | CASSFAAYSNQPQHF | TGTGCCAGCAGTTTTGCCGCCTATAGCAATCAGCCCCAGCATTTT
12 | TRBJ2-7 | TRBV6-5 | - | - | CATKAGPYEQYF | TGTGCCACCAAAGCGGGCCCCTACGAGCAGTACTTC
18 | TRBJ2-1 | TRBV3-1/TRBV3-2 | - | few | CASSGIYRGGGRSNEQFF | TGTGCCAGCAGCGGTATATATAGGGGGGGAGGGCGATCCAATGAGCAGTTCTTC
14 | TRBJ1-1 | TRBV11-2 | TRBD1 | - | CASSLGGGRTEAFF | TGTGCCAGCAGCTTAGGAGGGGGCCGAACTGAAGCTTTCTTT
16 | TRBJ2-7 | TRBV24-1 | - | once | CATSDASGGSLGEQYF | TGTGCCACCAGTGATGCGTCCGGGGGATCCCTGGGCGAGCAGTACTTC
14 | TRBJ1-2 | TRBV19 | TRBD1 | - | CASSEGTANYGYTF | TGTGCCAGTAGTGAAGGGACAGCTAACTATGGCTACACCTTC
14 | TRBJ1-6 | TRBV5-1 | TRBD1 | - | CASSQGQGRSPLHF | TGCGCCAGCAGCCAAGGACAGGGAAGATCACCCCTCCACTTT
16 | TRBJ2-5 | TRBV5-1 | TRBD2 | - | CASSLWASGSGETQYF | TGCGCCAGCAGCTTGTGGGCTAGCGGGAGTGGAGAGACCCAGTACTTC
16 | TRBJ1-1 | TRBV4-1 | TRBD1 | - | CASSQVPTGDKAEAFF | TGCGCCAGCAGCCAAGTTCCAACAGGGGATAAGGCTGAAGCTTTCTTT
17 | TRBJ2-1 | TRBV7-2 | TRBD2 | once | CASSLGTSIGRYNEQFF | TGTGCCAGCAGCTTGGGGACTAGCATCGGAAGGTACAATGAGCAGTTCTTC
16 | TRBJ2-5 | TRBV28 | TRBD2 | - | CASSLGGGLLQETQYF | TGTGCCAGCAGTCTCGGGGGGGGCCTACTCCAAGAGACCCAGTACTTC
17 | TRBJ2-1 | TRBV6-4 | TRBD2 | - | CASSVAGGVGPYNEQFF | TGTGCCAGCAGTGTTGCGGGGGGGGTAGGACCCTACAATGAGCAGTTCTTC
15 | TRBJ2-1 | TRBV28 | - | few | CASSMRGSSANEQFF | TGTGCCAGCAGCATGAGAGGGAGTTCTGCCAATGAGCAGTTCTTC
14 | TRBJ2-7 | TRBV5-5 | - | few | CASSLRDSRYEQYF | TGTGCCAGCAGCTTGCGGGACTCTCGCTACGAGCAGTACTTC
13 | TRBJ2-7 | TRBV11-3 | - | once | CASSLEGPTEQYF | TGTGCCAGCAGCTTAGAGGGGCCGACCGAGCAGTACTTC
14 | TRBJ2-5 | TRBV7-2 | - | - | CASSLQLGVVTQYF | TGTGCCAGCAGCTTACAGTTGGGAGTAGTGACCCAGTACTTC
14 | TRBJ2-3 | TRBV7-2 | - | - | CASSRVAGSDTQYF | TGTGCCAGCAGCCGGGTGGCCGGGTCAGATACGCAGTATTTT
18 | TRBJ2-7 | TRBV21-1 | - | - | CASSLVGGTPSGGYEQYF | TGTGCCAGCAGCTTGGTGGGGGGGACCCCATCGGGCGGCTACGAGCAGTACTTC
16 | TRBJ1-5 | TRBV7-2 | - | - | CASSQRGGLRNQPQHF | TGTGCCAGCAGCCAAAGGGGAGGGCTTCGCAATCAGCCCCAGCATTTT
14 | TRBJ2-2 | TRBV7-2 | TRBD1 | - | CASSTDRGAGELFF | TGTGCCAGCAGCACGGACAGGGGAGCCGGGGAGCTGTTTTTT
12 | TRBJ2-3 | TRBV6-5 | - | - | CASRPNTDTQYF | TGTGCCAGCAGGCCTAACACAGATACGCAGTATTTT
15 | TRBJ2-4 | TRBV7-8 | TRBD2 | - | CASSVTSGNKNIQYF | TGTGCCAGCAGCGTGACTAGCGGGAATAAAAACATTCAGTACTTC
15 | TRBJ2-1 | TRBV2 | - | - | CASSEIRDSGMEQFF | TGTGCCAGCAGTGAGATCCGGGACTCCGGAATGGAGCAGTTCTTC
16 | TRBJ1-1 | TRBV28 | - | - | CASSLGGAQNLIEAFF | TGTGCCAGCAGTTTGGGGGGGGCACAAAACCTCATAGAAGCTTTCTTT
14 | TRBJ1-2 | TRBV5-4 | - | - | CASSLFGQNYGYTF | TGTGCCAGCAGCCTTTTTGGCCAGAACTATGGCTACACCTTC
14 | TRBJ2-1 | TRBV7-6 | TRBD2 | - | CASSFSGGANEQFF | TGTGCCAGCAGCTTCAGCGGGGGGGCAAATGAGCAGTTCTTC
18 | TRBJ1-2 | TRBV11-2 | - | - | CASSHVRGSASANYGYTF | TGTGCCAGCAGCCACGTTAGGGGCTCTGCAAGTGCTAACTATGGCTACACCTTC
15 | TRBJ2-3 | TRBV2 | TRBD2 | - | CASCKTSGAPDTQYF | TGTGCCAGTTGTAAGACTAGCGGGGCCCCCGATACGCAGTATTTT
17 | TRBJ2-2 | TRBV7-6 | TRBD2 | - | CASSPTGRALRTGELFF | TGTGCCAGCAGCCCCACGGGGAGGGCCCTCCGAACCGGGGAGCTGTTTTTT